This T cell receptor beta chain was sequenced during a study of OX40 agonist ivuxolimab in advanced cancers. Findings and caveats of the study: At doses 0.1 to 3.0 mg/kg, CD4+ and CD8+ clones expanded. Expanded clones were, on average, more numerous among CD8+ T cells than CD4+.

About this clone itself: Its matching antigen is unknown. A junction end diverges from the germline sequence, so it may reflect a read error.

Libraries were prepared by immunoSEQ multiplex PCR; TCRdb keeps only in-frame clonotypes and omits some of them. The sample comprises tens of thousands of clones, roughly 82% of which are singletons, and 4.5% to 6% rests with the top ten. Systemic immunosuppression or autoimmune disease history was grounds to exclude patients. The clonotype was recovered from an adult with an advanced solid tumor such as melanoma, head and neck, liver or kidney cancer. Specimen: CD4+ or CD8+ T cells sorted from blood, collected in a trial of the OX40 agonist ivuxolimab.

Here the CDR3 DNA reads TGTGCCAGCAGTGTCGGTAGATCCTATGAGCAGTACTTC. Translation gives CASSVGRSYEQYF. This chain links TRBV6-6 with TRBJ2-7; D ambiguous. Germline-derived CDR1 and CDR2 are MNHNY and SVGAGI (reference sequence). The length of the CDR3 is 13 residues.